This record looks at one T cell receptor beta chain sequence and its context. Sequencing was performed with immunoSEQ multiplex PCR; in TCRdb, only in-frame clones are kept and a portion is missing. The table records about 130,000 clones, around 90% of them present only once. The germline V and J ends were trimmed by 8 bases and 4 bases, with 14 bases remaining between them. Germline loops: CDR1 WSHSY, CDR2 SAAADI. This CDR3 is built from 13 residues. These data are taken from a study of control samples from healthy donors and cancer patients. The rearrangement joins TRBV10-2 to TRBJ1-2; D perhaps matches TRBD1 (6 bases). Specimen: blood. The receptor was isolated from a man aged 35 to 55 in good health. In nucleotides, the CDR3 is TGCGCCAGCTTTGACAGGATGAGCTATGGCTACACCTTC. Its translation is CASFDRMSYGYTF.